Following are 20 T cell receptor beta chains from one sample sequenced in a study of vaccination and CD4 T cells after COVID-19. Treatment defined: approximately 11-day PBMC culture with coronavirus spike peptide pools or control peptides (ViraFEST assay). No antigen has been assigned to these receptors. Researchers used the Oncomine TCR Beta short-read assay to sequence DNA from cultured CD4+ T cells. TCRdb redid the calling of the PCR reads with MiXCR, one entry per CDR3 protein. Here the sample spans fewer than 25,000 distinct CDR3 sequences, roughly 49% being singletons. The material sequenced was CD4+ T cells from blood, cultured in vitro. The receptors originated from a human donor who had recovered from COVID-19.

The V gene is TRBV20-1, the J gene TRBJ1-2; D remains unclear. V was trimmed by 1 base and J by 4 bases, leaving 10 bases between them. CDR3 length: 13 residues. Germline assignment: CDR1 DFQATT and CDR2 SNEGSKA (reference sequence). CDR3 loop: CSARAGSTYGYTF. CDR3 nucleotides: TGCAGTGCTAGAGCGGGATCTACCTATGGCTACACCTTC.

This clonotype was seen a few times. The V call is TRBV18, the J call TRBJ1-1; 9 bases map to TRBD1. Germline-derived CDR1 and CDR2 are KGHSH and LQKENI. CDR3 length: 14 residues. The V and J ends lost 4 bases and 7 bases, in that order; junction bases with no gene match: 7. This CDR3 reads CASSRDRVQVEAFF. The CDR3 coding sequence is TGTGCCAGCTCACGGGACAGGGTGCAGGTTGAAGCTTTCTTT.

This clonotype has more than one count but fewer than ten. The CDR3 here is CASMQRAAYEQYF. In DNA form, the CDR3 reads TGTGCCAGCATGCAGCGGGCCGCCTACGAGCAGTACTTC. The chain employs TRBV27 and TRBJ2-7; possibly TRBD2 for D (6 bases). There are 13 residues in the CDR3. Germline V gene lookup returns CDR1 MNHEY and CDR2 SMNVEV (reference sequence). Trimming took off 7 bases at V and 2 bases at J, with 12 bases between the two ends.

The V and J genes are TRBV6-1 and TRBJ2-7; 11 bases fit TRBD2. Trimming cost V 8 bases and J 1 base; bases outside gene matches: 1. CDR1 MNHNS and CDR2 SASEGT come from the germline V gene. This CDR3 is 13 amino acids long. This chain's CDR3 is CASASGRSYEQYF. The CDR3 DNA sequence: TGTGCCAGCGCTAGCGGGAGGTCCTACGAGCAGTACTTC.

The chain carries TRBV24-1 and TRBJ2-5, with D maybe TRBD1 (5 bases). The CDR3 is 13 residues long. Trimming took off 6 bases at V and 2 bases at J, with 9 bases between the two ends. Germline V CDR1 and CDR2: KGHDR, SFDVKD. The CDR3 nucleotides are TGTGCCACCAGTAGGGGCCTGCAAGAGACCCAGTACTTC. As protein: CATSRGLQETQYF.

This chain uses TRBV30 with TRBJ2-5, with D perhaps matching TRBD1 (6 bases). Germline lookup yields CDR1 GTSNPN and CDR2 SVGIG (reference sequence). V lost 3 bases and J 3 bases, leaving 11 bases between the germline ends. This CDR3 has 13 residues. Here the CDR3 DNA reads TGTGCCTGGAGCACAGGGTGGGAAGAGACCCAGTACTTC. Translation gives CAWSTGWEETQYF.

The rearrangement joins TRBV4-3 to TRBJ2-2; the match to TRBD1 covers 8 bases. Germline V gene data show CDR1 as LGHNA and CDR2 as YSLEER. Unmatched junction bases numbered 6, after V lost 1 base and J lost 5 bases. This CDR3 spans 16 amino acids. Written as DNA, the CDR3 is TGCGCCAGCAGCCAAGCCCAGGGGGCGGATACCGGGGAGCTGTTTTTT. As protein: CASSQAQGADTGELFF.

The chain links TRBV7-2 to TRBJ1-1; D might be TRBD1 (5 bases). Per germline, CDR1 SGHTA and CDR2 FQGNSA. V lost 5 bases to trimming and J lost 5 bases, with 12 bases between them. The CDR3 totals 13 residues. CDR3 protein: CASSAGLRTEAFF. CDR3 bases: TGTGCCAGCAGCGCAGGGCTGAGAACTGAAGCTTTCTTT.

The CDR3 reads CSARDGASVVETQYF. DNA for the CDR3: TGCAGTGCTAGGGACGGGGCCAGCGTGGTAGAGACCCAGTACTTC. The chain is built from TRBV20-1 and TRBJ2-5, with D tentatively TRBD1 or TRBD2 (5 bases each). The CDR3 is 15 residues long. CDR1 is DFQATT, CDR2 SNEGSKA, per germline (reference sequence). The V gene lost 3 bases and the J gene lost 4 bases, with 18 bases spanning the gap.

The chain employs TRBV5-1 and TRBJ1-2; D perhaps matches TRBD1 (6 bases). Germline assignment: CDR1 SGHRS and CDR2 YFSETQ. The CDR3 sequence is 15 residues long. Trimming took 4 bases from V and 5 from J, leaving 18 bases between them. The CDR3 coding sequence is TGCGCCAGCAGCGAAAAGGGGGGGGGCGGATATGGCTACACCTTC. Translation gives CASSEKGGGGYGYTF.

The V gene is TRBV7-2, the J gene TRBJ1-2; no definite D call. The CDR3 has 15 amino acids. The V end was cut by 1 base, the J end by 4 bases, with 13 bases between. Germline CDR1 and CDR2: SGHTA and FQGNSA. The CDR3 spells CASSLGSFGSYGYTF. The CDR3 nucleotides are TGTGCCAGCAGCTTAGGCTCGTTTGGGAGCTATGGCTACACCTTC.

V is TRBV6-2 or TRBV6-3 and J is TRBJ2-7, with D perhaps TRBD2 (8 bases). The CDR3 length is 14 residues. Germline lookup yields CDR1 MNHEY and CDR2 SVGEGT. V gave up 4 bases and J gave up 3 bases, with 13 bases separating them. This chain's CDR3 is CASSSGGGYYEQYF. The DNA of the CDR3 is TGTGCCAGCAGTTCGGGAGGGGGCTACTACGAGCAGTACTTC.

This clonotype has just a few counts. The gene calls are TRBV11-3 and TRBJ1-2, with no clear D. Trimming took 5 bases from V and 5 from J, leaving 12 bases between them. This CDR3 comprises 13 residues. The germline V gene has CDR1 SGHNT and CDR2 YENEEA. The CDR3 bases are TGTGCCAGCAGCCGGCTCGGCTTGTATGGCTACACCTTC. It yields the protein CASSRLGLYGYTF.

The J gene is TRBJ1-2, the V gene TRBV18, with D possibly TRBD1 on 6 matching bases. This CDR3 has 13 amino acids. V was trimmed by 3 bases and J by 8 bases, leaving 13 bases between them. Germline lookup yields CDR1 KGHSH and CDR2 LQKENI. The CDR3 sequence: CASSPSGDRGYTF. The CDR3 DNA reads as TGTGCCAGCTCACCTTCAGGGGACCGCGGCTACACCTTC.

The CDR3 DNA sequence: TGTGCCAGCAGTCTACAGGGGTTTCAATACGAGCAGTACTTC. Protein product: CASSLQGFQYEQYF. This chain uses TRBV2 with TRBJ2-7; the match to TRBD1 covers 7 bases. This CDR3 has 14 amino acids. The V gene end was trimmed by 5 bases and the J gene end by 4 bases; junction bases not matched to a gene: 8. In germline, CDR1 is SNHLY, CDR2 FYNNEI. The whole variable domain, remainder taken from reference TRBV2 and TRBJ2-7, is EPEVTQTPSHQVTQMGQEVILRCVPISNHLYFYWYRQILGQKVEFLVSFYNNEISEKSEIFDDQFSVERPDGSNFTLKIRSTKLEDSAMYFCASSLQGFQYEQYFGPGTRLTVT.

This clonotype has just one count. The gene calls are TRBV18 and TRBJ2-7; D not certain. This CDR3 spans 12 amino acids. Trimming removed 1 base at V and 6 bases at J, with 7 bases between. Germline V gives CDR1 KGHSH, CDR2 LQKENI. CDR3 loop: CASSPQKAEQYF. The CDR3 bases are TGTGCCAGCTCACCACAGAAGGCCGAGCAGTACTTC.

V gene TRBV27 combines with J gene TRBJ2-7; 7 bases are a match to TRBD1. CDR3 length: 21 residues. V gave up 6 bases and J gave up 4 bases; unmatched junction bases: 30. Per the germline V gene, CDR1 is MNHEY and CDR2 is SMNVEV (reference sequence). The CDR3 region has the DNA TGTGCCAGCAGACCAATAATAGCACAGGGGAACGCGAATCTTCCCAATTACGAGCAGTACTTC. This codes for CASRPIIAQGNANLPNYEQYF.

This chain connects TRBV11-3 to TRBJ2-1; D perhaps matches TRBD1 (5 bases). This CDR3 region has 14 residues. V was trimmed by 3 bases and J by 5 bases, leaving 11 bases between them. Germline lookup yields CDR1 SGHNT and CDR2 YENEEA. CDR3: CASSLRLGDNEQFF. CDR3 DNA: TGTGCCAGCAGCTTGAGGTTAGGGGACAATGAGCAGTTCTTC.

The J gene is TRBJ1-1, the V gene TRBV5-1; D is uncertain. V was clipped by 5 bases and J by 3 bases, with 14 bases between them. This CDR3 comprises 14 residues. CDR1 is SGHRS and CDR2 is YFSETQ in the germline V gene. CDR3 sequence (DNA): TGCGCCAGCAGGACTAGCGGGGTCGACACTGAAGCTTTCTTT. Its protein product is CASRTSGVDTEAFF.

The CDR3: CASSQDNLGFGYTF. CDR3 nucleotides: TGCGCCAGCAGCCAAGATAACCTCGGGTTTGGCTACACCTTC. J is TRBJ1-2 and V is TRBV4-1; no clear D gene. This CDR3 is 14 amino acids long. V shed 0 bases and J shed 7 bases, with 12 bases lying between them. Per germline, CDR1 MGHRA and CDR2 YSYEKL.